The rows below give T cell receptor beta chains drawn from one sample of a study of T cell repertoires in cytomegalovirus infection. TCRdb passed the reads through MiXCR, listing each CDR3 protein once. Of approximately 76,000 distinct CDR3 sequences in the sample, less than 4.5% were seen once. The source material was PBMCs. These TCRs come from a human donor in good health (CMV status not recorded). Some clones in this sample may be carry-over from other donors' samples. Both conserved end residues are part of each CDR3. The order of the fields is J gene, clone size, V gene, CDR3 protein. Only some rows state a clone size, as once, few, many or a class for expanded clones.

TRBJ2-6 many TRBV7-8 CASSTIREARSGANVLTF
TRBJ2-6 many TRBV6-2/TRBV6-3 CASSKSGANVLTF
TRBJ1-1 many TRBV6-1 CASSEMGRGTEAFF
TRBJ1-2 many TRBV12-3/TRBV12-4 CASSLAEVANGYTF
TRBJ1-4 many TRBV7-2 CASSQHHGRATYF
TRBJ2-7 NA TRBV7-4 CESSRYDRDEQYF
TRBJ2-7 many TRBV6-2/TRBV6-3 CASSSFSQIYEQYF
TRBJ1-6 many TRBV28 CASSWAGGLGSPLHF
TRBJ1-1 many TRBV7-9 CASSLYEGMNTEAFF
TRBJ2-7 many TRBV6-2/TRBV6-3 CASIQGLGYEQYF
TRBJ1-2 many TRBV6-2/TRBV6-3 CASSYSRTGYGYGYTF
TRBJ1-6 many TRBV7-2 CASSLVGNSPLHF
TRBJ1-5 many TRBV7-8 CASSLLDRPTSNQPQHF
TRBJ2-3 many TRBV20-1 CSARAPYSGARGGDTQYF
TRBJ1-4 many TRBV7-2 CASSFPNEKLFF
TRBJ1-5 many TRBV6-2/TRBV6-3 CASSSEAGGQPQHF
TRBJ1-1 many TRBV6-1 CASSEGRLGTEAFF
TRBJ2-7 many TRBV4-3 CASSLVQGAIYEQYF
TRBJ1-1 many TRBV7-2 CASSSGPEAFF
TRBJ1-1 many TRBV2 CASTVGGARWTEAFF
TRBJ2-1 many TRBV7-6 CASSPQRHDEQFF
TRBJ2-1 many TRBV28 CASTPIGLAGGPYNEQFF
TRBJ2-7 many TRBV7-2 CASSSGGDTLGEQYF
TRBJ2-5 many TRBV5-4 CASSLEGLAGEETQYF
TRBJ1-5 many TRBV12-3/TRBV12-4 CASSFRTGEQGPQHF
TRBJ1-5 many TRBV19 CASSPVNRNQPQHF
TRBJ1-5 many TRBV20-1 CSASRGAGNQPQHF
TRBJ1-1 many TRBV7-2 CASSPPQMNTEAFF
TRBJ1-6 many TRBV2 CASSADWRPNSPLHF
TRBJ2-1 many TRBV7-6 CASSPPGQSNNEQFF
TRBJ2-7 many TRBV5-1 CASSLQGQPMYF
TRBJ1-5 many TRBV28 CASSLGSDQPQHF
TRBJ1-1 many TRBV29-1 CSVASRLNTEAFF
TRBJ1-5 many TRBV2 CASSDVLGQGTQPQHF
TRBJ1-2 many TRBV5-6 CASSSDSFGYTF
TRBJ2-2 many TRBV24-1 CATSDLGQDTGELFF
TRBJ1-4 NA TRBV7-2 CASSLEARYNEKLFF
TRBJ1-1 many TRBV2 CASSEARANMNTEAFF
TRBJ1-1 many TRBV12-3/TRBV12-4 CASEGETEAFF
TRBJ1-1 many TRBV7-8 CASSLLVGGTEAFF
TRBJ1-5 many TRBV15 CATSTDTYSNQPQHF
TRBJ1-2 many TRBV12-3/TRBV12-4 CASSRSGQTDGYTF
TRBJ1-6 many TRBV25-1 CASSEPPMRGLGSPLHF
TRBJ1-5 many TRBV10-3 CAISVGGSPQPQHF
TRBJ1-6 many TRBV4-3 CASSPSHNTGALYSPLHF
TRBJ2-3 many TRBV7-2 CASSFVTTDTQYF
TRBJ2-1 NA TRBV11-2 CASSSGTAGVRDNEQFF
TRBJ2-7 many TRBV7-8 CASSFSSYEQYF
TRBJ1-5 many TRBV12-3/TRBV12-4 CASSPHQGNNQPQHF
TRBJ1-5 many TRBV19 CASSIWRGGGSNQPQHF
TRBJ1-1 many TRBV6-1 CASSEALQGRMNTEAFF
TRBJ2-4 many TRBV7-2 CASSSTRTGAGGGQYF
TRBJ2-2 many TRBV2 CASRKTANTGELFF
TRBJ1-4 many TRBV9 CASSVDSGEAYEKLFF
TRBJ1-6 many TRBV7-8 CASSFTPDSPLHF
TRBJ2-3 many TRBV2 CASRGASGETDTQYF
TRBJ2-5 many TRBV24-1 CATSDPTIRGTWYF
TRBJ2-3 many TRBV7-2 CASSLVGTQYF
TRBJ1-1 many TRBV7-9 CASSRLLLSDTEAFF